This TCR beta chain was sequenced during a study of T-cell reconstitution after alpha-beta-depleted transplantation in children (dated by TCRdb to 2016 to 2017). About the investigation overall: T-cell immune reconstitution after TCRalphabeta/CD19-depleted allogeneic hematopoietic cell transplantation in children was quantitatively tracked in the study by means of TCR repertoire profiling.

Receptor libraries were prepared by PCR. The reads were generated on an Illumina HiSeq 2500. TCR libraries were prepared with molecular barcoding, using unique molecular identifiers to normalize TCRbeta repertoire quantification. The public reads were reprocessed in TCRdb via fastp at Q25 and MiXCR, keeping in-frame beta chains. When rows share a CDR3 protein, they turn into one entry using the most common DNA and genes. Counted in this sample were some 200,000 distinct CDR3 sequences; roughly 6.6% of them appeared once. The leading ten clones occupy approximately 6% of the sample. The treatment or condition label of this sample denotes: allogeneic hematopoietic cell transplantation with graft depleted of TCRalphabeta T cells and CD19 B cells. TCRalphabeta/CD19-depleted allogeneic hematopoietic cell grafts were given to the transplant recipients, all of whom were children. This clonotype was detected many times. The target of this receptor is not known. No base qualities exist here, and no much larger clone lies one base off it.

Here is what the overall study found, with its caveats: The apparently early recovery of alphabetaT-cell counts about two months after transplant reportedly depended on only several hundred rapidly expanded clones that came from non-depleted graft cells. The high TCRbeta diversity at day 60 in some patients was ascribed to recipient T cells and intrathymic progenitors that had survived conditioning. Over the following months the frequencies of hyperexpanded clones went down, and after one year T-cell counts and TCRbeta diversity were mostly credited to newly produced T cells.

From its cysteine to its phenylalanine, the CDR3 spans 13 amino acids. Just CDR3 DNA is preserved here, 39 bases in frame from base 1. Trimming removed 0 bases from V and 8 bases from J, leaving 8 bases between the germline ends. Rearrangement joined TRBV12-3 or TRBV12-4 to TRBJ2-1; the D gene is perhaps TRBD2, on 5 matching bases. The source is a boy between 2 and 10 years old with acute lymphoblastic leukemia, due to receive a stem cell transplant. Sequenced here: PBMCs, sampled before TCRalphabeta/CD19-depleted stem cell transplant. CDR3 loop: CASSLAARDEQFF. The bases are TGTGCCAGCAGTTTAGCGGCGCGGGATGAGCAGTTCTTC.